The 4 T cell receptor beta chains reported below all come from one sample, sequenced in a study of T cells of healthy individuals. Using its own MiXCR run on the 5' RACE reads, TCRdb lists one record per CDR3 protein. This sample has 95,000 to 100,000 distinct CDR3 sequences, with roughly a sixth found just once. The receptors originated from a human donor in good health.

The CDR3 DNA sequence: TGTGCCAGCAGTTTACTTTTTCGGACCGCTACGTTGCCCCAGCATTTT. This translates into CASSLLFRTATLPQHF. This chain joins TRBV28 and TRBJ1-5; D is unclear. The CDR3 spans 16 residues. From germline, CDR1 is MDHEN and CDR2 SYDVKM. Between the trimmed V and J ends, which lost 2 bases and 9 bases, there was a span of 20 bases. The entire variable domain, with the rest obtained from reference TRBV28 and TRBJ1-5, is as follows: DVKVTQSSRYLVKRTGEKVFLECVQDMDHENMFWYRQDPGLGLRLIYFSYDVKMKEKGDIPEGYSVSREKKERFSLILESASTNQTSMYLCASSLLFRTATLPQHFGDGTRLSIL.

This chain connects TRBV12-3 or TRBV12-4 to TRBJ2-1; weak D call: TRBD2 (6 bases). Between the trimmed V and J ends, which lost 4 bases and 8 bases, there was a span of 21 bases. The CDR3 is 16 amino acids. The DNA of the CDR3 is TGTGCCAGCAGTTGGAGGGGCTCGGGGCGAATCGATGAGCAGTTCTTC. It specifies CASSWRGSGRIDEQFF.

The chain couples TRBV10-3 to TRBJ2-7; D not certain. The ends were cut back, 3 bases at V and 7 bases at J, with 7 bases in the middle. Germline V CDR1 and CDR2: ENHRY, SYGVKD. The CDR3 runs 11 residues. This CDR3 reads CAISELLEQYF. The CDR3 DNA reads as TGTGCCATCAGTGAACTCCTGGAGCAGTACTTC.

The rearrangement links TRBV28 to TRBJ2-5; D unresolved. This CDR3 has 12 residues. Germline CDR1 MDHEN, CDR2 SYDVKM. V was cut by 5 bases and J by 5 bases, with 9 bases left in between. As DNA, the CDR3 is TGTGCCAGCAGTAAGCCTGCGGAGACCCAGTACTTC. As protein: CASSKPAETQYF.